These T cell receptor beta chains were read from a single sample in a study of regulatory T cells in long-lasting Graves disease. TCRdb re-called the multiplex PCR reads through MiXCR, storing one row per CDR3 protein. The sample carries almost 350,000 distinct CDR3 sequences, roughly a fifth recorded once. The sample in question was peripheral blood mononuclear cells (PBMCs), obtained when the disease was refractory, from a patient treated with antithyroid drugs. The receptors originated from a female donor with Graves disease. CDR3s leave out the opening cysteine and the closing phenylalanine or tryptophan. Not every row has a clone size; where given, it reads once, few, many or a size class.

J: TRBJ1-1
size: many
V: TRBV18
CDR3: ASSPSVNTEAF

J: TRBJ1-5
size: many
V: TRBV7-2
CDR3: ASSLVSEYNQPQH

J: TRBJ2-7
size: few
V: TRBV30
CDR3: AWIPGGQGASGQY

J: TRBJ2-7
size: many
V: TRBV2
CDR3: ASSEFREQY

J: TRBJ1-5
size: -
V: TRBV6-1
CDR3: ASSPHPIGGLEPQH

J: TRBJ1-2
size: few
V: TRBV29-1
CDR3: SGRTGGDYGYT

J: TRBJ1-5
size: many
V: TRBV12-3/TRBV12-4
CDR3: ASSLLGNQPQH

J: TRBJ1-1
size: many
V: TRBV29-1
CDR3: SVGQAEAF

J: TRBJ1-1
size: -
V: TRBV19
CDR3: ASTPRSAEAF

J: TRBJ1-2
size: many
V: TRBV6-1
CDR3: ASKTQGAAYGYT

J: TRBJ1-5
size: many
V: TRBV7-9
CDR3: ASSLGGRNQPQH

J: TRBJ2-1
size: few
V: TRBV10-3
CDR3: AISDQASGGRYNEQF

J: TRBJ1-5
size: -
V: TRBV4-1
CDR3: ASSQLEGQPQH

J: TRBJ2-5
size: many
V: TRBV7-9
CDR3: ATGLYRDSQETQY

J: TRBJ2-2
size: few
V: TRBV19
CDR3: ASRIGLAVTGELF

J: TRBJ1-6
size: -
V: TRBV19
CDR3: ASSILNNSPLH

J: TRBJ2-7
size: few
V: TRBV30
CDR3: AWSPGHNYEQY

J: TRBJ2-7
size: few
V: TRBV7-9
CDR3: ASVNGDEQY

J: TRBJ1-1
size: -
V: TRBV14
CDR3: ASSQSGPEAF

J: TRBJ2-5
size: many
V: TRBV15
CDR3: ATSRDSYQETQY

J: TRBJ1-6
size: few
V: TRBV6-2/TRBV6-3
CDR3: ASSFTGQSSYNSPLH

J: TRBJ1-6
size: many
V: TRBV27
CDR3: ASNQGGLNSPLH

J: TRBJ2-7
size: -
V: TRBV2
CDR3: ASSEGGRRWPSYEQY

J: TRBJ2-7
size: many
V: TRBV28
CDR3: ASSSGRYEQY

J: TRBJ2-7
size: -
V: TRBV5-1
CDR3: ASSLIAGGGYEQY

J: TRBJ1-5
size: many
V: TRBV6-1
CDR3: ASSGTGTVRLSNQPQH

J: TRBJ2-7
size: many
V: TRBV3-1
CDR3: ASSRVGTPSYEQY

J: TRBJ2-2
size: -
V: TRBV6-1
CDR3: ASTLRRGNTGELF

J: TRBJ2-2
size: few
V: TRBV9
CDR3: ASSATSGAYTGELF

J: TRBJ1-5
size: few
V: TRBV20-1
CDR3: SAVSSINQPQH